Reported below is one TCR beta chain. Its target is not known. This entry comes from a study of cytomegalovirus exposure and HLA in healthy donors. Whole-study findings and limits: Researchers catalogued approximately 170 TCR beta chains as cytomegalovirus-associated. It was reported in a later analysis that an Asian-associated ancestry cluster showed fewer N-insertions than the roughly 710-donor mean. Most subjects' HLA-A and HLA-B alleles were reportedly predicted from TCR beta sequences.

The PCR made use of 60 Vbeta and 13 Jbeta primers. Authors' analysis steps: In a later analysis, around 10 million of some 80 million unique beta chains occurred in at least two donors. Sequencing was performed with immunoSEQ multiplex PCR; in TCRdb, only in-frame clones are kept and a portion is missing. V and J calls and clone size come straight from that table; D and trimming were deduced from the DNA. The sample carries approximately 84,000 clones, around 68% recorded once. CDR1 is GTSNPN and CDR2 is SVGIG in the germline V gene (reference sequence). This CDR3 has 13 residues. V was clipped by 4 bases and J by 7 bases; unmatched bases: 7.

Sequenced sample: PBMCs. The chain combines TRBV30 with TRBJ2-7; 10 bases map to TRBD2. This clonotype originated in a man aged 40-49 years in good health and CMV-seropositive. The CDR3 sequence: CAWTLAGVGEQYF. For the CDR3, the DNA is TGTGCCTGGACTCTAGCGGGAGTGGGAGAGCAGTACTTC.